This is a list of T cell receptor beta chains from one sample in a study of blood T cell repertoires in COVID-19. Some clones are missing from TCRdb's copy, which holds only in-frame ones; the method was immunoSEQ multiplex PCR. The sample includes about 88,000 clones, 89% of them seen just once. The sequenced sample consisted of peripheral blood. The source of these receptors is an elderly woman with active COVID-19. The CDR3 runs from the conserved cysteine through the conserved F or W. Fields, in order: CDR3 length, V gene, J gene, D gene, clone size, CDR3 DNA, CDR3 protein. D genes are given only for firm matches. For some rows the clone size is stated as once, few or many, or as a class when expanded; others skip it.

cdr3_length: 14
v_call: TRBV10-3
j_call: TRBJ2-1
d_call: TRBD1
clone_size: .
cdr3_nt: TGTGCCATCAGTATGGGACAGGGGTACAATGAGCAGTTCTTC
cdr3_aa: CAISMGQGYNEQFF

cdr3_length: 15
v_call: TRBV19
j_call: TRBJ1-4
d_call: .
clone_size: .
cdr3_nt: TGTGCCAGTAGACGACTATGGAGGGTAGATGAAAAACTGTTTTTT
cdr3_aa: CASRRLWRVDEKLFF

cdr3_length: 15
v_call: TRBV2
j_call: TRBJ1-3
d_call: .
clone_size: .
cdr3_nt: TGTGCCAGCAGTGAAGTCGGGTTTAGGGGAAACACCATATATTTT
cdr3_aa: CASSEVGFRGNTIYF

cdr3_length: 15
v_call: TRBV29-1
j_call: TRBJ2-7
d_call: TRBD1
clone_size: few
cdr3_nt: TGCAGCGTTGAAGACCCAGGGGGCTCGTCCTACGAGCAGTACTTC
cdr3_aa: CSVEDPGGSSYEQYF

cdr3_length: 16
v_call: TRBV4-1
j_call: TRBJ2-5
d_call: TRBD2
clone_size: .
cdr3_nt: TGCGCCAGCAGCCATCTCTGGCGGGAGGCCGGGGAGACCCAGTACTTC
cdr3_aa: CASSHLWREAGETQYF

cdr3_length: 15
v_call: TRBV5-1
j_call: TRBJ2-3
d_call: .
clone_size: .
cdr3_nt: TGCGCCAGCAGCCTTCAGGACGGACACACAGATACGCAGTATTTT
cdr3_aa: CASSLQDGHTDTQYF

cdr3_length: 14
v_call: TRBV2
j_call: TRBJ2-3
d_call: TRBD2
clone_size: .
cdr3_nt: TGTGCCAGCAGTAGTACTAGCGGGACAGATACGCAGTATTTT
cdr3_aa: CASSSTSGTDTQYF

cdr3_length: 13
v_call: TRBV21-1
j_call: TRBJ2-7
d_call: .
clone_size: .
cdr3_nt: TGTGCCAGCAGCACCCGTATGTCGGGTGAGCAGTACTTC
cdr3_aa: CASSTRMSGEQYF

cdr3_length: 16
v_call: TRBV14
j_call: TRBJ1-4
d_call: TRBD1
clone_size: .
cdr3_nt: TGTGCCAGCAGCCAAGCCGGGGACAGGGCTAGTGAAAAACTGTTTTTT
cdr3_aa: CASSQAGDRASEKLFF

cdr3_length: 14
v_call: TRBV6-4
j_call: TRBJ2-2
d_call: TRBD2
clone_size: .
cdr3_nt: TGTGCCAGTCGGGGGGAAGAAGGTACCGGGGAGCTGTTTTTT
cdr3_aa: CASRGEEGTGELFF

cdr3_length: 15
v_call: TRBV4-1
j_call: TRBJ2-3
d_call: .
clone_size: .
cdr3_nt: TGCGCCAGCAGCCTACTGGACCCCTCGGGGGATACGCAGTATTTT
cdr3_aa: CASSLLDPSGDTQYF

cdr3_length: 15
v_call: TRBV6-1
j_call: TRBJ2-7
d_call: .
clone_size: .
cdr3_nt: TGTGCCAGCAGTGAAAGGCCTGGACAGTCCTACGAGCAGTACTTC
cdr3_aa: CASSERPGQSYEQYF

cdr3_length: 16
v_call: TRBV15
j_call: TRBJ2-3
d_call: TRBD2
clone_size: .
cdr3_nt: TGTGCCACCAGCCCCGGACAAGCGGGAGGGGCAGATACGCAGTATTTT
cdr3_aa: CATSPGQAGGADTQYF

cdr3_length: 18
v_call: TRBV5-5
j_call: TRBJ2-2
d_call: TRBD2
clone_size: .
cdr3_nt: TGTGCCAGCAGCTCCGTGACTAGCGGGTCCACGAACACCGGGGAGCTGTTTTTT
cdr3_aa: CASSSVTSGSTNTGELFF

cdr3_length: 17
v_call: TRBV7-9
j_call: TRBJ2-2
d_call: TRBD1
clone_size: .
cdr3_nt: TGTGCCAGCAGCTTAGCTGTGCAGGGGGCAAGGAACGGGGAGCTGTTTTTT
cdr3_aa: CASSLAVQGARNGELFF

cdr3_length: 12
v_call: TRBV6-5
j_call: TRBJ2-5
d_call: .
clone_size: .
cdr3_nt: TGTGCCAGCAGCAGGTCCCAAGAGACCCAGTACTTC
cdr3_aa: CASSRSQETQYF

cdr3_length: 15
v_call: TRBV5-1
j_call: TRBJ2-1
d_call: TRBD2
clone_size: once
cdr3_nt: TGCGCCAGCAGTTTACTAGCGGGGAGGTACAATGAGCAGTTCTTC
cdr3_aa: CASSLLAGRYNEQFF

cdr3_length: 15
v_call: TRBV2
j_call: TRBJ2-1
d_call: TRBD2
clone_size: .
cdr3_nt: TGTGCCAGCAGTGCCGAAACTAGCGGGACCAATGAGCAGTTCTTC
cdr3_aa: CASSAETSGTNEQFF

cdr3_length: 12
v_call: TRBV28
j_call: TRBJ2-1
d_call: .
clone_size: .
cdr3_nt: TGTGCCAGCTCCCGACCAGGGAATGAGCAGTTCTTC
cdr3_aa: CASSRPGNEQFF

cdr3_length: 14
v_call: TRBV5-1
j_call: TRBJ2-7
d_call: TRBD1
clone_size: .
cdr3_nt: TGCGCCAGCAGAAAAGGACAGGGGGACTACGAGCAGTACTTC
cdr3_aa: CASRKGQGDYEQYF

cdr3_length: 16
v_call: TRBV29-1
j_call: TRBJ2-1
d_call: TRBD2
clone_size: .
cdr3_nt: TGCAGCGTTGTCTCTGGGCAGGCGGGAGGGACCCATGAGCAGTTCTTC
cdr3_aa: CSVVSGQAGGTHEQFF

cdr3_length: 14
v_call: TRBV19
j_call: TRBJ2-1
d_call: TRBD2
clone_size: .
cdr3_nt: TGTGCCAGTAGTATCGGACTAGCGGACAATGAGCAGTTCTTC
cdr3_aa: CASSIGLADNEQFF

cdr3_length: 14
v_call: TRBV5-1
j_call: TRBJ1-1
d_call: .
clone_size: .
cdr3_nt: TGCGCCAGCAGCTTCATGGGGGGAGAAACTGAAGCTTTCTTT
cdr3_aa: CASSFMGGETEAFF

cdr3_length: 15
v_call: TRBV7-9
j_call: TRBJ2-1
d_call: .
clone_size: .
cdr3_nt: TGTGCCAGCAGCTTAGATGGGGGCCCTACAAATGAGCAGTTCTTC
cdr3_aa: CASSLDGGPTNEQFF

cdr3_length: 13
v_call: TRBV6-6
j_call: TRBJ2-2
d_call: .
clone_size: .
cdr3_nt: TGTGCCAGCAGTCAGATTAGCGTCGGGGAGCTGTTTTTT
cdr3_aa: CASSQISVGELFF

cdr3_length: 15
v_call: TRBV4-2
j_call: TRBJ2-3
d_call: TRBD2
clone_size: .
cdr3_nt: TGTGCCAGCAGCCAAGATTGGGGGACTAGGGATACGCAGTATTTT
cdr3_aa: CASSQDWGTRDTQYF

cdr3_length: 16
v_call: TRBV6-6
j_call: TRBJ1-2
d_call: TRBD1
clone_size: .
cdr3_nt: TGTGCCAGCAGTACTCCAGGGGGCGAGGGAAGCTATGGCTACACCTTC
cdr3_aa: CASSTPGGEGSYGYTF

cdr3_length: 13
v_call: TRBV19
j_call: TRBJ1-5
d_call: .
clone_size: few
cdr3_nt: TGTGCCAGTAGTAAGTCAGGCGATCAGCCCCAGCATTTT
cdr3_aa: CASSKSGDQPQHF

cdr3_length: 17
v_call: TRBV28
j_call: TRBJ2-3
d_call: TRBD1
clone_size: .
cdr3_nt: TGTGCCAGCAGTTTAGGGACAGCTCGAATTTCCACAGATACGCAGTATTTT
cdr3_aa: CASSLGTARISTDTQYF

cdr3_length: 12
v_call: TRBV5-4
j_call: TRBJ2-3
d_call: .
clone_size: .
cdr3_nt: TGTGCCAGCAGCTTGCGGGCAGATACGCAGTATTTT
cdr3_aa: CASSLRADTQYF

cdr3_length: 13
v_call: TRBV18
j_call: TRBJ2-7
d_call: .
clone_size: .
cdr3_nt: TGTGCCAGCTCACCTCCTGCGGGGTACGAGCAGTACTTC
cdr3_aa: CASSPPAGYEQYF

cdr3_length: 15
v_call: TRBV7-9
j_call: TRBJ2-5
d_call: .
clone_size: .
cdr3_nt: TGTGCCAGCAGCTTAGGGAGCAGCCAAGGAGAGACCCAGTACTTC
cdr3_aa: CASSLGSSQGETQYF

cdr3_length: 16
v_call: TRBV24-1
j_call: TRBJ2-5
d_call: TRBD2
clone_size: .
cdr3_nt: TGTGCCACCAGTGACCGCGGACTAGCGGGAGGAGAGACCCAGTACTTC
cdr3_aa: CATSDRGLAGGETQYF

cdr3_length: 12
v_call: TRBV2
j_call: TRBJ2-7
d_call: .
clone_size: .
cdr3_nt: TGTGCCAGCAGTGACAGGTCGATCGAGCAGTACTTC
cdr3_aa: CASSDRSIEQYF

cdr3_length: 12
v_call: TRBV1
j_call: TRBJ2-1
d_call: .
clone_size: .
cdr3_nt: TGCACCAGCAGCCCTTCTCCGGGTGAGCAGTTCTTC
cdr3_aa: CTSSPSPGEQFF

cdr3_length: 14
v_call: TRBV6-5
j_call: TRBJ2-3
d_call: TRBD2
clone_size: .
cdr3_nt: TGTGCCAGCGAGACTAGCGGAGCCACAGATACGCAGTATTTT
cdr3_aa: CASETSGATDTQYF

cdr3_length: 15
v_call: TRBV30
j_call: TRBJ2-7
d_call: TRBD2
clone_size: few
cdr3_nt: TGTGCCTGGAGTGTACTAGGACTAGCTGCCTACGAGCAGTACTTC
cdr3_aa: CAWSVLGLAAYEQYF

cdr3_length: 17
v_call: TRBV3-1/TRBV3-2
j_call: TRBJ2-4
d_call: TRBD1
clone_size: .
cdr3_nt: TGCGCGGGGGCACGGGACAGGGTTTTTTTAGCCAAAAACATTCAGTACTTC
cdr3_aa: CAGARDRVFLAKNIQYF

cdr3_length: 14
v_call: TRBV4-1
j_call: TRBJ2-3
d_call: TRBD2
clone_size: .
cdr3_nt: TGCGCCAGCAGCCTAGCGGGAATGGAGGCTACGCAGTATTTT
cdr3_aa: CASSLAGMEATQYF

cdr3_length: 15
v_call: TRBV29-1
j_call: TRBJ2-1
d_call: TRBD2
clone_size: .
cdr3_nt: TGCAGCTGGTGGGGATTTGGCGGGAGTACGTGGGAGCAGTTCTTC
cdr3_aa: CSWWGFGGSTWEQFF